A selection of T cell receptor beta chains follows, all from one sample in a study of shared clonotypes between healthy human individuals. Measured with immunoSEQ multiplex PCR; TCRdb has only the in-frame clones, and not every one. This sample has around 1,900,000 clones, with around 93% found just once. The sample taken for sequencing was naive CD8+ T cells from PBMCs. The receptors derive from a man aged 18 to 30 in good health. Some clones in this sample may be carry-over from other donors' samples. Each CDR3 is given with its conserved first and last residue. D genes are given only for firm matches. Clone size is shown for a subset of rows, as once, few, many or a class of expanded clone.

cdr3_nt: TGTGCCAGCAGTTCGGGCACCATCAGCACAGATACGCAGTATTTT; cdr3_aa: CASSSGTISTDTQYF; d_call: NA; v_call: TRBV9; clone_size: NA; j_call: TRBJ2-3
cdr3_nt: TGTGCCAGCAGCTTACGGGACAGGCGAGAGACCCAGTACTTC; cdr3_aa: CASSLRDRRETQYF; d_call: TRBD1; v_call: TRBV28; clone_size: NA; j_call: TRBJ2-5
cdr3_nt: TGCAGCGTATTTAGAGAGGACACTGAAGCTTTCTTT; cdr3_aa: CSVFREDTEAFF; d_call: NA; v_call: TRBV29-1; clone_size: NA; j_call: TRBJ1-1
cdr3_nt: TGCGCCAGCAGCCACGGGCGGGGCTACGAGCAGTACTTC; cdr3_aa: CASSHGRGYEQYF; d_call: NA; v_call: TRBV4-3; clone_size: NA; j_call: TRBJ2-7
cdr3_nt: TGTGCCATCAGTGACCCCCCGGGCGAGCAGTACTTC; cdr3_aa: CAISDPPGEQYF; d_call: NA; v_call: TRBV10-3; clone_size: NA; j_call: TRBJ2-7
cdr3_nt: TGTGCCAGTAGTATGGGACAGATGCCGACCTATGGCTACACCTTC; cdr3_aa: CASSMGQMPTYGYTF; d_call: TRBD1; v_call: TRBV19; clone_size: once; j_call: TRBJ1-2
cdr3_nt: TGTGCCAGTAGTATAGGGACTAACTACGAGCAGTACTTC; cdr3_aa: CASSIGTNYEQYF; d_call: NA; v_call: TRBV19; clone_size: NA; j_call: TRBJ2-7
cdr3_nt: TGTGCCAGCAGCCTGGGGCTAAACTCCTACGAGCAGTACTTC; cdr3_aa: CASSLGLNSYEQYF; d_call: NA; v_call: TRBV5-6; clone_size: once; j_call: TRBJ2-7
cdr3_nt: TGTGCCAGCAGTGACCCGAGACTCACTAGCGGGAGATCCTACAATGAGCAGTTCTTC; cdr3_aa: CASSDPRLTSGRSYNEQFF; d_call: TRBD2; v_call: TRBV2; clone_size: NA; j_call: TRBJ2-1
cdr3_nt: TGCGCCAGCAGCCAAAATCGGGACAGGGGTTCCTACGAGCAGTACTTC; cdr3_aa: CASSQNRDRGSYEQYF; d_call: TRBD1; v_call: TRBV4-3; clone_size: NA; j_call: TRBJ2-7
cdr3_nt: TGTGCCAGCAGACTACTCGACAGGGTTGGAAACACCATATATTTT; cdr3_aa: CASRLLDRVGNTIYF; d_call: TRBD1; v_call: TRBV28; clone_size: NA; j_call: TRBJ1-3
cdr3_nt: TGTGCCAGCAGCAAACAGGGCAATGAGCAGTTCTTC; cdr3_aa: CASSKQGNEQFF; d_call: NA; v_call: TRBV7-9; clone_size: NA; j_call: TRBJ2-1
cdr3_nt: TGTGCCAGCAGTTCCGAAAATCAGCCCCAGCATTTT; cdr3_aa: CASSSENQPQHF; d_call: NA; v_call: TRBV27; clone_size: NA; j_call: TRBJ1-5
cdr3_nt: TGTGCCAGCATCGACCGTAGTCACAATGAGCAGTTCTTC; cdr3_aa: CASIDRSHNEQFF; d_call: NA; v_call: TRBV6-7; clone_size: NA; j_call: TRBJ2-1
cdr3_nt: TGTGCCAGCAGCCAAATGCCCTTGGGCGTTACCGGGGAGCTGTTTTTT; cdr3_aa: CASSQMPLGVTGELFF; d_call: NA; v_call: TRBV4-2; clone_size: once; j_call: TRBJ2-2
cdr3_nt: TGTGCCCCGGGGAGCGGGAGGGAAGGGTCCTACAATGAGCAGTTCTTC; cdr3_aa: CAPGSGREGSYNEQFF; d_call: TRBD2; v_call: TRBV7-9; clone_size: once; j_call: TRBJ2-1
cdr3_nt: TGTGCCAGCAGCTTACTAGCGGGGACGGGCAATGAGCAGTTCTTC; cdr3_aa: CASSLLAGTGNEQFF; d_call: TRBD2; v_call: TRBV14; clone_size: NA; j_call: TRBJ2-1
cdr3_nt: TGTGCCAGCAGCCAGGATGTCAGGGAATTCACTGAAGCTTTCTTT; cdr3_aa: CASSQDVREFTEAFF; d_call: NA; v_call: TRBV4-2; clone_size: NA; j_call: TRBJ1-1
cdr3_nt: TGTGCCAGCAGGGTGGGGACTAGCGGGAGGGAGCAGTTCTTC; cdr3_aa: CASRVGTSGREQFF; d_call: TRBD2; v_call: TRBV2; clone_size: NA; j_call: TRBJ2-1
cdr3_nt: TGTGCCAGTAGTTTTACTAGCGGGCCCTACAATGAGCAGTTCTTC; cdr3_aa: CASSFTSGPYNEQFF; d_call: TRBD2; v_call: TRBV19; clone_size: NA; j_call: TRBJ2-1
cdr3_nt: TGTGCCAGCAGTTTATCGATCGGGGCCGCAAACACCGGGGAGCTGTTTTTT; cdr3_aa: CASSLSIGAANTGELFF; d_call: NA; v_call: TRBV27; clone_size: NA; j_call: TRBJ2-2
cdr3_nt: TGTGCCAGCAGCTTACTGGGACAGGGGTTCGCCGAGCAGTACTTC; cdr3_aa: CASSLLGQGFAEQYF; d_call: TRBD1; v_call: TRBV7-3; clone_size: NA; j_call: TRBJ2-7
cdr3_nt: TGTGCCAGCAGTTTAATGCCCAAGGGGACCTACGAGCAGTACTTC; cdr3_aa: CASSLMPKGTYEQYF; d_call: NA; v_call: TRBV6-5; clone_size: NA; j_call: TRBJ2-7